Following are 20 T cell receptor beta chains from one sample sequenced in a study of control samples from healthy donors and cancer patients. The method was immunoSEQ multiplex PCR; TCRdb's version includes in-frame clones alone and lacks a portion of them. The sample carries around 130,000 clones, roughly 90% recorded once. Input material: blood. These receptors were taken from a man aged 45-60 years in good health.

About this clone: This CDR3 is also generated by other DNA sequences in the sample. This chain links TRBV18 with TRBJ2-5; the D gene is possibly TRBD2 (5 bases). Germline V gives CDR1 KGHSH, CDR2 LQKENI. V was shortened by 6 bases and J by 2 bases, with 10 bases between the two germline ends. CDR3 size: 13 residues. DNA of the CDR3: TGTGCCAGCTCCCCCTCGGGGCAAGAGACCCAGTACTTC. Encoded protein: CASSPSGQETQYF. The variable domain in full, completed from reference TRBV18 and TRBJ2-5, reads NAGVMQNPRHLVRRRGQEARLRCSPMKGHSHVYWYRQLPEEGLKFMVYLQKENIIDESGMPKERFSAEFPKEGPSILRIQQVVRGDSAAYFCASSPSGQETQYFGPGTRLLVL.

This chain connects TRBV4-3 to TRBJ1-2; a possible D gene is TRBD1 (5 bases). Trimming removed 0 bases at V and 8 bases at J, with 19 bases between. CDR1 is LGHNA and CDR2 is YSLEER in the germline V gene. The CDR3 has 16 residues. CDR3 amino acids: CASSQDRDPFAGGYTF. In DNA, the CDR3 is TGCGCCAGCAGCCAAGATCGGGACCCTTTTGCAGGAGGCTACACCTTC.

The chain is built from TRBV25-1 and TRBJ1-2; TRBD1 is a possible D gene (5 bases). Looked up from germline, CDR1 is MGHDK and CDR2 is SYGVNS. Trimming removed 1 base at V and 9 bases at J, with 18 bases between. This CDR3 is built from 15 residues. CDR3 in amino acids: CASSESIRTRDSYTF. CDR3 DNA sequence: TGTGCCAGCAGTGAATCAATTAGGACAAGGGATAGCTACACCTTC.

As to this clone: A read error may account for a junction end that differs from germline. The CDR3 nucleotides are TGTGCCAGCAGTCAAGCAGGATCCAACTATGGCTACACCTTC. The encoded protein is CASSQAGSNYGYTF. The rearrangement joins TRBV3-1 (or the pseudogene TRBV3-2) to TRBJ1-2, with D uncertain. CDR3 length equals 14 residues. The V gene's germline CDR1 is LGHDT and CDR2 YNNKEL (reference sequence).

This clone was detected a few times. The V and J genes are TRBV6-5 and TRBJ1-3, with 7 bases matching TRBD1. This CDR3 region has 14 residues. The V and J ends lost 5 bases and 2 bases, in that order; junction bases with no gene match: 3. Germline CDR1 reads MNHEY; CDR2 reads SVGAGI. The CDR3 is CASSRRGAGNTIYF. The CDR3 DNA is TGTGCCAGCAGTCGCAGGGGGGCTGGAAACACCATATATTTT.

CDR3 sequence reads: CASSPLGGRGEKLFF. The DNA of the CDR3 is TGTGCCAGCAGTCCGCTGGGGGGCCGTGGTGAAAAACTGTTTTTT. The chain employs TRBV3-1 (or the pseudogene TRBV3-2) and TRBJ1-4; a possible D gene is TRBD1 (6 bases). The CDR3 totals 15 residues. Germline CDR1 reads LGHDT; CDR2 reads YNNKEL (reference sequence). The V and J ends lost 6 bases and 7 bases respectively, with 18 bases between them.

The chain carries TRBV11-2 and TRBJ1-1; D unresolved. CDR1 SGHAT and CDR2 FQNNGV come from the germline V gene. The ends were cut back, 5 bases at V and 1 base at J, with 11 bases in the middle. CDR3 length: 14 residues. CDR3 DNA: TGTGCCAGCAGCGACGGACCCCCGAACACTGAAGCTTTCTTT. This gives the protein CASSDGPPNTEAFF. Together with reference TRBV11-2 and TRBJ1-1, the CDR3 gives the full variable domain: EAGVAQSPRYKIIEKRQSVAFWCNPISGHATLYWYQQILGQGPKLLIQFQNNGVVDDSQLPKDRFSAERLKGVDSTLKIQPAKLEDSAVYLCASSDGPPNTEAFFGQGTRLTVV.

Only one count was recorded for this clone. The chain has TRBV24-1 and TRBJ1-1; D unresolved. The CDR3 contains 15 residues. The V gene lost 9 bases and the J gene lost 5 bases, with 21 bases spanning the gap. CDR1 is KGHDR and CDR2 is SFDVKD in the germline V gene. The CDR3 loop is CATRSNRGVCTEAFF. The CDR3 region has the DNA TGTGCCACCCGGTCCAACCGCGGGGTATGTACTGAAGCTTTCTTT.

The genes are TRBV3-1 (or the pseudogene TRBV3-2) and TRBJ1-1; no definite D call. The CDR3 runs to 15 residues. V gave up 1 base and J gave up 5 bases, with 14 bases separating them. CDR1 and CDR2 (germline): LGHDT, YNNKEL (reference sequence). The CDR3 DNA sequence: TGTGCCAGCAGCCAAGTGGGAGGCTTTCGGACTGAAGCTTTCTTT. Amino acids: CASSQVGGFRTEAFF.

The rearrangement joins TRBV5-4 to TRBJ2-7, with 8 bases matching TRBD2. The CDR3 spans 14 residues. J lost 4 bases, V lost 2 bases, and 5 bases had no gene match. Looked up from germline, CDR1 is SGHNT and CDR2 is YYREEE (reference sequence). The chain's CDR3 is CASSFTSGDYEQYF. The CDR3 coding sequence is TGTGCCAGCAGCTTTACTAGCGGTGATTACGAGCAGTACTTC.

The chain joins TRBV27 to TRBJ2-7; D remains unclear. The V end was cut by 5 bases, the J end by 5 bases, with 10 bases between. Germline CDR1 reads MNHEY; CDR2 reads SMNVEV (reference sequence). The CDR3 runs 12 residues. In DNA, the CDR3 is TGTGCCAGCAGTCCTCCGTCCCACGAGCAGTACTTC. Amino acids: CASSPPSHEQYF.

This clone came up a few times. The rearrangement links TRBV19 to TRBJ2-7; D gene uncertain. Germline CDR1 and CDR2: LNHDA and SQIVND (reference sequence). V gave up 7 bases and J gave up 0 bases, with 10 bases separating them. The CDR3 is 13 amino acids. CDR3 residues: CASTEGPSYEQYF. In nucleotides, the CDR3 is TGTGCCAGTACCGAAGGCCCCTCCTACGAGCAGTACTTC.

The gene calls are TRBV6-6 and TRBJ1-6, with unresolved D. The CDR3 sequence is 12 residues long. CDR1 and CDR2 (germline): MNHNY, SVGAGI (reference sequence). V lost 7 bases and J 8 bases, leaving 9 bases between the germline ends. Here the CDR3 reads CASNQPDSPLHF. Written as DNA, the CDR3 is TGTGCCAGCAACCAACCAGATTCACCCCTCCACTTT.

The table lists this clone with a count of one. The chain has TRBV4-3 and TRBJ1-1, with D unclear. V was clipped by 1 base and J by 5 bases, with 17 bases between them. The CDR3 extends over 16 amino acids. From germline, CDR1 is LGHNA and CDR2 YSLEER. CDR3 sequence (DNA): TGCGCCAGCAGCCAAGGAGGCGGCGGGCGAGGGACTGAAGCTTTCTTT. Amino acid sequence: CASSQGGGGRGTEAFF.

The chain has TRBV27 and TRBJ1-2; 9 bases match TRBD1. CDR3 length equals 14 residues. The junction had 5 bases not matched to a gene; V was cut back by 5 bases and J by 4 bases. Germline V gene lookup returns CDR1 MNHEY and CDR2 SMNVEV (reference sequence). CDR3 sequence: CASSPDRGTYGYTF. In nucleotides, the CDR3 is TGTGCCAGCAGTCCCGACAGGGGGACCTATGGCTACACCTTC.

The V gene is TRBV18, the J gene TRBJ1-6, with 7 nucleotides matching TRBD1. V shed 3 bases and J 13 bases; nucleotides not matched to a gene: 9. CDR3 length: 14 amino acids. Germline CDR1 reads KGHSH; CDR2 reads LQKENI. The CDR3 DNA follows: TGTGCCAGCTCACCCACAGACAGGGAGGCCCCCCTCCACTTT. Residues: CASSPTDREAPLHF.

Note on this clone: Other DNA sequences of this sample code for an identical CDR3. The chain employs TRBV5-1 and TRBJ1-2, with a possible D match to TRBD1 (6 bases). The CDR3 loop spans 12 amino acids. Per the germline V gene, CDR1 is SGHRS and CDR2 is YFSETQ. V was pared by 2 bases and J by 6 bases, with 8 bases between. The CDR3 loop reads CASSLTGNGYTF. The CDR3 DNA reads as TGCGCCAGCAGCTTAACAGGGAATGGCTACACCTTC.

This clone has a single count. V and J are TRBV5-8 and TRBJ2-5, with 10 bases aligning to TRBD1. This CDR3 spans 14 amino acids. CDR1 and CDR2 (germline): SGHTS, YDEGEE. V was pared by 4 bases and J by 2 bases, with 2 bases of the junction left unmatched. In DNA, the CDR3 is TGTGCCAGCAGCCCGGGACAGGGGCAAGAGACCCAGTACTTC. This encodes CASSPGQGQETQYF.

This clone was seen many times. The V call is TRBV5-1, the J call TRBJ1-1, with D possibly TRBD1 on 6 matching bases. CDR3 length: 16 residues. The V end lost 0 bases, the J end lost 3 bases, and 15 bases lay between the germline ends. The V gene's germline CDR1 is SGHRS and CDR2 YFSETQ. CDR3 loop: CASSLALGAKHTEAFF. The CDR3 bases are TGCGCCAGCAGCTTGGCTCTGGGGGCCAAGCACACTGAAGCTTTCTTT.

The V and J genes are TRBV27 and TRBJ1-1; D is possibly TRBD1 (6 bases). This CDR3 contains 12 residues. Germline CDR1 is MNHEY and CDR2 is SMNVEV (reference sequence). The ends were cut back, 4 bases at V and 7 bases at J, with 10 bases in the middle. The CDR3, as DNA: TGTGCCAGCAGTTCAGGGGATGGTGAAGCTTTCTTT. Its translation is CASSSGDGEAFF.